This TCR beta chain originates from a study of cytomegalovirus exposure and HLA in healthy donors. Both 60 Vbeta primers and 13 Jbeta primers went into the PCR. TCRdb's table, derived via immunoSEQ multiplex PCR, lists solely in-frame clones and lacks some. The repertoire holds approximately 77,000 clones, with roughly 82% as singletons. Study outcomes and limitations: The availability of immune exposure information extended only to CMV serostatus.

As to this clone: What it binds is not known.

The receptor was isolated from a male donor in good health and CMV-seropositive. Material for sequencing was PBMCs.

This CDR3 is CASSQGLAVSGANVLTF. The CDR3 DNA reads TGCGCCAGCAGCCAAGGACTAGCGGTATCTGGGGCCAACGTCCTGACTTTC. This chain links TRBV4-1 with TRBJ2-6; TRBD2 matches at 9 bases. There are 17 residues in the CDR3. Germline trimming cut 1 base from V and 1 base from J; bases unmatched to any gene: 2. CDR1 and CDR2 from the germline V gene are MGHRA and YSYEKL.